Given below is one TCR beta chain in context. This sample stems from a study of shared clonotypes between healthy human individuals. TCRdb keeps only in-frame clones here, not all; method: immunoSEQ multiplex PCR. The repertoire holds approximately 470,000 clones, with 65% to 85% as singletons. The CDR3 spans 15 residues. The germline V gene encodes CDR1 SGHNT and CDR2 YENEEA. With 2 bases clipped from V and 1 base from J, the junction kept 2 bases outside the gene matches. The material sequenced was PBMCs. The chain employs TRBV11-3 and TRBJ2-3; TRBD2 aligns across 8 bases. This TCR came from a woman in her forties in good health. Some clones in this sample may be carry-over from other donors' samples. CDR3 protein: CASSLSGRGTDTQYF. DNA of the CDR3: TGTGCCAGCAGCTTATCCGGGAGGGGCACAGATACGCAGTATTTT.